This TCR beta chain came from a study of T cell changes during pregnancy in multiple sclerosis. Only in-frame clones appear in the TCRdb table, and some are missing; sequencing was by immunoSEQ multiplex PCR. Seen here are tens of thousands of clones, 80% to 95% observed once, and the top ten hold around 0.41%. This CDR3 region has 17 residues. The chain joins TRBV21-1 to TRBJ1-1; the table assigns TRBD1, which was not confirmed against the DNA. TRBV21-1 has pseudogene status. Material: CD4+ T cells from peripheral blood mononuclear cells, obtained in the third trimester of pregnancy. The TCR comes from a female donor in good health, enrolled as a control in a pregnancy study. In DNA form, the CDR3 reads TGTGCCAGCAGCAACTCAGGGGGGACAGGGGAGAACACTGAAGCTTTCTTT. This translates into CASSNSGGTGENTEAFF.